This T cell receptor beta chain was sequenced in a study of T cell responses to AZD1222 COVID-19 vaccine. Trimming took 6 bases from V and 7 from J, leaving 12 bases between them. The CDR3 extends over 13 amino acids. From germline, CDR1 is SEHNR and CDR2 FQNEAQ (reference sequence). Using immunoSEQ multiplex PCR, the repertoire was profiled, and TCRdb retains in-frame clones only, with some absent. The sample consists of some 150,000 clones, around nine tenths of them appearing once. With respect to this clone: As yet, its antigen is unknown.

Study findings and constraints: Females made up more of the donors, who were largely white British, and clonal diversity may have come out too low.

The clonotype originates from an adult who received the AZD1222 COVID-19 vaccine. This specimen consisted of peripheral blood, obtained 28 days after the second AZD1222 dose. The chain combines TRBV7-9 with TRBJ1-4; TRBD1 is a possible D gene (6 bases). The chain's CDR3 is CASRDRSGEKLFF. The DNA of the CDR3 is TGTGCCAGCAGGGACAGAAGCGGTGAAAAACTGTTTTTT.